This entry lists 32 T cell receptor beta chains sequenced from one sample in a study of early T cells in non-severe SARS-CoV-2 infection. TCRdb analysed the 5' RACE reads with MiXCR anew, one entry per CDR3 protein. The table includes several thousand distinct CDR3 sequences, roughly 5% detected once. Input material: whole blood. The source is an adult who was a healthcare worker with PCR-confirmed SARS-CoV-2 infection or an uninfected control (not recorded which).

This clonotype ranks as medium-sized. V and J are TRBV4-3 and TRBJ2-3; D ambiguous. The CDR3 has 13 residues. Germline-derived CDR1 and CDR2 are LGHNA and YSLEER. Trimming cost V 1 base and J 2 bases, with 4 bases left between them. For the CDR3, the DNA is TGCGCCAGCAGCCAAGTCGACACAGATACGCAGTATTTT. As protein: CASSQVDTDTQYF.

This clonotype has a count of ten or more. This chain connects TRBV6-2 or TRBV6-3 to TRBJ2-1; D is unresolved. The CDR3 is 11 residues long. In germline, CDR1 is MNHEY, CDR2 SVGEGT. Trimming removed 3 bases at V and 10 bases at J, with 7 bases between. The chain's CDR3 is CASSYPEEQFF. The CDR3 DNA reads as TGTGCCAGCAGTTATCCGGAGGAGCAGTTCTTC.

The CDR3 DNA reads TGTGCCAGCAGTCATATGACTAGCGGGAGTCCGAATGAGCAGTTCTTC. Translating it yields CASSHMTSGSPNEQFF. V gene TRBV6-5 combines with J gene TRBJ2-1; 12 positions agree with TRBD2. The J segment lost 7 bases and the V segment lost 5 bases, leaving 9 bases of the junction unmatched. This CDR3 is 16 amino acids long. The germline V gene has CDR1 MNHEY and CDR2 SVGAGI.

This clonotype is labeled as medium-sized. CDR3: CASSQTFGGRVETQYF. The DNA for the CDR3 is TGTGCCAGCAGCCAAACTTTCGGCGGGAGGGTTGAGACCCAGTACTTC. The chain employs TRBV14 and TRBJ2-5, with TRBD2 matching over 9 bases. The ends lost 2 bases at V and 5 bases at J; junction bases unmatched: 9. This CDR3 is 16 amino acids long. Germline V gene data show CDR1 as SGHDN and CDR2 as FVKESK.

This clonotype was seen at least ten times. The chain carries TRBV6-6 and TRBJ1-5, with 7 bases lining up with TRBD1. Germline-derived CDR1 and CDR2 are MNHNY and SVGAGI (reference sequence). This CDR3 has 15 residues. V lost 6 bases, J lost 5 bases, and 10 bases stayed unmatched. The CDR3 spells CASSSDREGDQPQHF. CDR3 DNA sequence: TGTGCCAGCAGCTCCGACAGGGAGGGGGATCAGCCCCAGCATTTT.

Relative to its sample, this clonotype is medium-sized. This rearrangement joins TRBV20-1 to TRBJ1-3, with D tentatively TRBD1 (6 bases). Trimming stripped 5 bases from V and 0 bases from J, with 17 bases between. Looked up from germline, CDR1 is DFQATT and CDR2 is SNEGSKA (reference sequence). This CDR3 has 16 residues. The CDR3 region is CSALSQGPSSGNTIYF. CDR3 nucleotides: TGCAGTGCTCTTTCACAGGGCCCCAGCTCTGGAAACACCATATATTTT.

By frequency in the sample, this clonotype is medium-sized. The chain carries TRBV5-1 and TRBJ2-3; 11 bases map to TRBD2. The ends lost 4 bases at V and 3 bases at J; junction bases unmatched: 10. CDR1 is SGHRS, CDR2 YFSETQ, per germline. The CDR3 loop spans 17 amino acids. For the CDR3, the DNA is TGCGCCAGCAGCCCAACCCTAGCGGGGGGTCAAACAGATACGCAGTATTTT. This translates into CASSPTLAGGQTDTQYF.

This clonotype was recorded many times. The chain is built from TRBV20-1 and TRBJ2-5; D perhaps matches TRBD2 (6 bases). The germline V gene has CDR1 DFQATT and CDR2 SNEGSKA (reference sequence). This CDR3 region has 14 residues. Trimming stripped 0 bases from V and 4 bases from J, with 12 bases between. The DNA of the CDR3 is TGCAGTGCTAGAGATCATGCGGGGTTAGAGACCCAGTACTTC. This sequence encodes CSARDHAGLETQYF.

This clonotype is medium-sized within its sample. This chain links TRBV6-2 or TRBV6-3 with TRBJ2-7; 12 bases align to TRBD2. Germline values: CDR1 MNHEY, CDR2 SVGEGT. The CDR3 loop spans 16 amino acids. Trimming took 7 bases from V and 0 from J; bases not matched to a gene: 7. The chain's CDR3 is CASTNGLAGSSYEQYV. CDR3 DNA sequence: TGTGCCAGCACCAACGGACTAGCGGGAAGCTCCTACGAGCAGTACGTC.

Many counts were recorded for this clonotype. CDR3 in amino acids: CATSDLQRDRVLDSTEAFF. In DNA form, the CDR3 reads TGTGCCACCAGTGATTTGCAAAGGGACAGAGTCTTAGATAGCACTGAAGCTTTCTTT. The chain has TRBV24-1 and TRBJ1-1; 7 nucleotides match TRBD1. The V segment lost 0 bases and the J segment 4 bases; nucleotides outside the gene matches: 16. The germline V gene has CDR1 KGHDR and CDR2 SFDVKD. The CDR3 spans 19 residues.

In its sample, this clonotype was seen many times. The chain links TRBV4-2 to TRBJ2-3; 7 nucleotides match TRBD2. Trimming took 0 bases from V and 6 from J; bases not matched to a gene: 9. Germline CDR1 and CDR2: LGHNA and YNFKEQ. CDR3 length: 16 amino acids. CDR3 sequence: CASSQDSASGRDTQYF. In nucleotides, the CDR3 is TGTGCCAGCAGCCAAGACTCGGCTAGCGGAAGGGATACGCAGTATTTT.

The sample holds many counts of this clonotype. The CDR3 DNA sequence: TGTGCCAGCAGCTTCGCCCTCAAACCGGGACAGGGGGCCAGGGATACGCAGTATTTT. This sequence encodes CASSFALKPGQGARDTQYF. V usage is TRBV7-8 and J usage is TRBJ2-3, with TRBD1 matching 12 bases. Germline CDR1 SGHVS, CDR2 FQNEAQ. This CDR3 spans 19 amino acids. The V segment lost 3 bases and the J segment 6 bases; nucleotides outside the gene matches: 16.

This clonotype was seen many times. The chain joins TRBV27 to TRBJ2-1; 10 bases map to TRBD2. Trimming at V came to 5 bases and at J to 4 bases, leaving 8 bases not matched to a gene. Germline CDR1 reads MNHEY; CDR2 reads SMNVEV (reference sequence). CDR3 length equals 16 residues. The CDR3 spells CASSPPLAGAYNEQFF. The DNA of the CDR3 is TGTGCCAGCAGTCCCCCTCTAGCGGGAGCTTACAATGAGCAGTTCTTC.

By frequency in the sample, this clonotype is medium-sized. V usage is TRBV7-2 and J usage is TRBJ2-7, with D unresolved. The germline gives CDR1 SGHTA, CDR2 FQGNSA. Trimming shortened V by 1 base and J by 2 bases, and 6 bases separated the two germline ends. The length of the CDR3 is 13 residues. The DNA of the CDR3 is TGTGCCAGCAGCTTAGACCCTGCCTACGAGCAGTACGTC. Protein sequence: CASSLDPAYEQYV.

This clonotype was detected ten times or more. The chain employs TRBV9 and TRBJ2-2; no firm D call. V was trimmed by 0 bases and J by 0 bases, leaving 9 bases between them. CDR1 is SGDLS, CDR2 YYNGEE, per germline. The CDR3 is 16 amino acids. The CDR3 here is CASSVEAPANTGELFF. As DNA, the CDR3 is TGTGCCAGCAGCGTAGAAGCTCCCGCGAACACCGGGGAGCTGTTTTTT.

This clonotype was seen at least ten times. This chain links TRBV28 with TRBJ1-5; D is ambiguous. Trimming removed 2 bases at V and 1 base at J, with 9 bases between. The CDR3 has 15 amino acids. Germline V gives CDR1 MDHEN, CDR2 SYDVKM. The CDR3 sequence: CASSLDGLSNQPQHF. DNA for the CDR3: TGTGCCAGCAGTTTAGATGGATTGAGCAATCAGCCCCAGCATTTT.

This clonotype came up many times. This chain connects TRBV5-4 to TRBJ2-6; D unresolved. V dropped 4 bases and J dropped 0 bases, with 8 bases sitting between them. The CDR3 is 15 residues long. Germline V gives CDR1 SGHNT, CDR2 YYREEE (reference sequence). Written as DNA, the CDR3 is TGTGCCAGCAGCCAAAAGGTCTCTGGGGCCAACGTCCTGACTTTC. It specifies CASSQKVSGANVLTF. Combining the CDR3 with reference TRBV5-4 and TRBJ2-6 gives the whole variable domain ETGVTQSPTHLIKTRGQQVTLRCSSQSGHNTVSWYQQALGQGPQFIFQYYREEENGRGNFPPRFSGLQFPNYSSELNVNALELDDSALYLCASSQKVSGANVLTFGAGSRLTVL.

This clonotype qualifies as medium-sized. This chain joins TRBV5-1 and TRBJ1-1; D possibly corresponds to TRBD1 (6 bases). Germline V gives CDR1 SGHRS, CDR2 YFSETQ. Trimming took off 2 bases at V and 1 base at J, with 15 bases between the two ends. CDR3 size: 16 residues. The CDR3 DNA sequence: TGCGCCAGCAGCTTACTCTCGTTGGGACAGAACACTGAAGCTTTCTTT. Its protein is CASSLLSLGQNTEAFF.

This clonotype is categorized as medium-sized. In DNA form, the CDR3 reads TGTGCCAGCAGTTTGGGTGAGGGAGGATCGCAGTACTTC. Translated, it gives CASSLGEGGSQYF. The V and J genes are TRBV27 and TRBJ2-7; weak D call: TRBD2 (6 bases). V was cut by 3 bases and J by 9 bases, with 15 bases left in between. CDR1 is MNHEY and CDR2 is SMNVEV in the germline V gene (reference sequence). The CDR3 contains 13 residues.

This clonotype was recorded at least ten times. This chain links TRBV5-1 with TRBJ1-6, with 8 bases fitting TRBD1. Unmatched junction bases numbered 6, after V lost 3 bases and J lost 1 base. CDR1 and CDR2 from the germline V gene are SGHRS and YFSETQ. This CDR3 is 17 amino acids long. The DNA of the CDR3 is TGCGCCAGCAGCTGGGGACAGGCCGTTTCCTATAATTCACCCCTCCACTTT. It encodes CASSWGQAVSYNSPLHF.

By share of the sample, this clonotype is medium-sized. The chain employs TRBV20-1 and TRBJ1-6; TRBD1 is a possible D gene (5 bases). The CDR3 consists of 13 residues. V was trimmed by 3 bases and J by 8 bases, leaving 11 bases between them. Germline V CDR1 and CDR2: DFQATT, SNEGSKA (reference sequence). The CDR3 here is CSASSGGDSPLHF. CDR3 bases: TGCAGTGCTAGCTCCGGGGGTGATTCACCCCTCCACTTT.

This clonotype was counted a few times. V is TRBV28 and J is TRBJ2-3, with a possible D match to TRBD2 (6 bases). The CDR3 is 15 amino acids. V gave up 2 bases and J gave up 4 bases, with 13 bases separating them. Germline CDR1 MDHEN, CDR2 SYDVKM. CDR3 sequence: CASSLILLASDTQYF. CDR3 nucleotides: TGTGCCAGCAGTTTAATTCTACTAGCTTCAGATACGCAGTATTTT.

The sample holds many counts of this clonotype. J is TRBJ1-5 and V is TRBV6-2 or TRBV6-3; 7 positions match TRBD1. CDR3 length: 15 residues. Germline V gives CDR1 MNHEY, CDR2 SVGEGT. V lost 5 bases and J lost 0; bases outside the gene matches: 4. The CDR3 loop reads CASSRRQGSNQPQHF. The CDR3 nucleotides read TGTGCCAGCAGTCGTCGACAGGGTAGCAATCAGCCCCAGCATTTT.

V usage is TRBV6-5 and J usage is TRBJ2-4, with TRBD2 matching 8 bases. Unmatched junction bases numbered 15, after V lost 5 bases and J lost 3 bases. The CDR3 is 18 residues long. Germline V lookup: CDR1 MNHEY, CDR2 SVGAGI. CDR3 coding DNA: TGTGCCAGCAGTCGGACTAGCTCGGGAGAGGTCGGCAAAAACATTCAGTACTTC. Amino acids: CASSRTSSGEVGKNIQYF.

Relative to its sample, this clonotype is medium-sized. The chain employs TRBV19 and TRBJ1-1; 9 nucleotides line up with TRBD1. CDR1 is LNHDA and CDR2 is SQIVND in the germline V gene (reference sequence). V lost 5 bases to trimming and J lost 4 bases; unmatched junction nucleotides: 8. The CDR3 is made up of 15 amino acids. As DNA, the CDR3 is TGTGCCAGTAGTGCGGGACAGGGTCGTGCCACTGAAGCTTTCTTT. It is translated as CASSAGQGRATEAFF.

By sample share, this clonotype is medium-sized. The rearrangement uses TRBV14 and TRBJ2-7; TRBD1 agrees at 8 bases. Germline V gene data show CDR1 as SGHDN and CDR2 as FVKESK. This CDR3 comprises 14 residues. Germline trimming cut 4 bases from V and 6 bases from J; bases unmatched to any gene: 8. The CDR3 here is CASSLATGVGEQYF. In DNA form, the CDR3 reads TGTGCCAGCAGCCTAGCGACAGGGGTTGGCGAGCAGTACTTC. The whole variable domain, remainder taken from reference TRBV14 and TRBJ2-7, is EAGVTQFPSHSVIEKGQTVTLRCDPISGHDNLYWYRRVMGKEIKFLLHFVKESKQDESGMPNNRFLAERTGGTYSTLKVQPAELEDSGVYFCASSLATGVGEQYFGPGTRLTVT.

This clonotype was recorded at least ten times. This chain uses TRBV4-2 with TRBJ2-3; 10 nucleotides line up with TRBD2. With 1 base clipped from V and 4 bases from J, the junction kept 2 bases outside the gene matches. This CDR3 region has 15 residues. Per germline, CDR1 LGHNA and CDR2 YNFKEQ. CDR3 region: CASSQGLAGPDTQYF. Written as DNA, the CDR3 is TGTGCCAGCAGCCAAGGACTAGCGGGCCCAGATACGCAGTATTTT.

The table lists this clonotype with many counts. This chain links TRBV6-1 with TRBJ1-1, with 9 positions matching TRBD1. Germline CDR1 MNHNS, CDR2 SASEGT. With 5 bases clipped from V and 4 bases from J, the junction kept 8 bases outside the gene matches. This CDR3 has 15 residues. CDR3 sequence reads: CASSQGTGSVTEAFF. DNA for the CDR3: TGTGCCAGCAGTCAAGGGACAGGGAGTGTCACTGAAGCTTTCTTT.

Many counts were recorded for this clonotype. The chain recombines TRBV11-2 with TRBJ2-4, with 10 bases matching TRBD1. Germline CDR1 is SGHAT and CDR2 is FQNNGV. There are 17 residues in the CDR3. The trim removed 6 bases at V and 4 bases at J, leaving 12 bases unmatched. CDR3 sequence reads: CASRSPGQGKGKNIQYF. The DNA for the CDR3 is TGTGCCAGCAGATCACCGGGACAGGGGAAAGGGAAAAACATTCAGTACTTC. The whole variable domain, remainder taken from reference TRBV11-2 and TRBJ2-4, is EAGVAQSPRYKIIEKRQSVAFWCNPISGHATLYWYQQILGQGPKLLIQFQNNGVVDDSQLPKDRFSAERLKGVDSTLKIQPAKLEDSAVYLCASRSPGQGKGKNIQYFGAGTRLSVL.

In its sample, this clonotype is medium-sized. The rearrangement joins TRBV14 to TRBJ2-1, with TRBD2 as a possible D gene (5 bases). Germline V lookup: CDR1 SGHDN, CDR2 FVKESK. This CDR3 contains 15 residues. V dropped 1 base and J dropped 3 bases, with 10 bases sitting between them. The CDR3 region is CASSQGRPNYNEQFF. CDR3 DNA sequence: TGTGCCAGCAGCCAAGGGAGGCCTAACTACAATGAGCAGTTCTTC.

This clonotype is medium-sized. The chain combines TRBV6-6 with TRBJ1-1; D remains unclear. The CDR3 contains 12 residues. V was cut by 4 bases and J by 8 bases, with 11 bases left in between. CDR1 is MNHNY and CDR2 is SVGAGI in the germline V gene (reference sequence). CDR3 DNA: TGTGCCAGCAGTTTACAGTCTACCGAAGCTTTCTTT. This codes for CASSLQSTEAFF.

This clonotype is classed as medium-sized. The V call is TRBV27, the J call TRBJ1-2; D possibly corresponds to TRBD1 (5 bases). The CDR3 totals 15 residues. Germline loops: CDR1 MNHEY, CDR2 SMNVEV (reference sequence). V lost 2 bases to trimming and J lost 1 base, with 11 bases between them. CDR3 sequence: CASSLRGDFNYGYTF. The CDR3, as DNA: TGTGCCAGCAGTTTAAGGGGAGACTTTAACTATGGCTACACCTTC.